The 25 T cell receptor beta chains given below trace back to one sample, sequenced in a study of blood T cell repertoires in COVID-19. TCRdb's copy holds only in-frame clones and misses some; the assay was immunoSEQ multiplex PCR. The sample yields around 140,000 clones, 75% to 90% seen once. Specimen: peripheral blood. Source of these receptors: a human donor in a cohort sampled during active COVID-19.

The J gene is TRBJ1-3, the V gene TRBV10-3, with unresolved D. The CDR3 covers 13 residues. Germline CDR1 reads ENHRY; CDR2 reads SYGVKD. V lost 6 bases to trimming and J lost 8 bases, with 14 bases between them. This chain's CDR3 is CAISREIVDTIYF. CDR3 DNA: TGTGCCATCAGCCGCGAAATTGTGGACACCATATATTTT.

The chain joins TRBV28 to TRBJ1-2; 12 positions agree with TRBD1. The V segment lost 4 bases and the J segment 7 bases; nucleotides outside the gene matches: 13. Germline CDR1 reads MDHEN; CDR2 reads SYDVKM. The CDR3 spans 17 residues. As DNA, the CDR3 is TGTGCCAGCAGTTCAATATTGCCGGGACAGGGGGCCGGTGGCTACACCTTC. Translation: CASSSILPGQGAGGYTF.

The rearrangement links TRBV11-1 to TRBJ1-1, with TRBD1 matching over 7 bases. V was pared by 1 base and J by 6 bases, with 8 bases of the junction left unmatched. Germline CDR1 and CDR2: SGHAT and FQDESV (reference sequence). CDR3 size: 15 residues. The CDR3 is CASSLGTGVSAEAFF. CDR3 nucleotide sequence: TGTGCCAGCAGCTTAGGTACAGGGGTAAGCGCTGAAGCTTTCTTT.

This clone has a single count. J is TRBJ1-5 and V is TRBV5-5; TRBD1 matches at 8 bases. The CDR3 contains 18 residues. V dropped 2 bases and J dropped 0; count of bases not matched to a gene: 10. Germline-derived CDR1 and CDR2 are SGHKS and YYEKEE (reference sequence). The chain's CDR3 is CASSFDRGFPNSNQPQHF. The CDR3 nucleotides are TGTGCCAGCAGCTTTGACAGGGGCTTTCCTAATAGCAATCAGCCCCAGCATTTT.

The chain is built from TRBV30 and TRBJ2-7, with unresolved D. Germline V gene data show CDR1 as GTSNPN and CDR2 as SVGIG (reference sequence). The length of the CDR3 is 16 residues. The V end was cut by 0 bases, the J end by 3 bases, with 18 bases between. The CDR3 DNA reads TGTGCCTGGAGTGTGGAATACAGAGACCTCAACTACGAGCAGTACTTC. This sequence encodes CAWSVEYRDLNYEQYF.

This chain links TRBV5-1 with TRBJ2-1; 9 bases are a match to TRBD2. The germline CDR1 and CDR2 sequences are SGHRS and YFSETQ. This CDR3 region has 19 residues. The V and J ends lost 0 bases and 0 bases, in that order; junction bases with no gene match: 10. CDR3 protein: CASSLGSGGSLSSYNEQFF. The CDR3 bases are TGCGCCAGCAGCTTGGGAAGCGGGGGGTCTCTAAGCTCCTACAATGAGCAGTTCTTC.

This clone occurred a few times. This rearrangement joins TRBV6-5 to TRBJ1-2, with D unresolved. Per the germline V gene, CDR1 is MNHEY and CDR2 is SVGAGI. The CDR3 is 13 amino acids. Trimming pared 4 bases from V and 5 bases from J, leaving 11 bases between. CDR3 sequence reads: CASSSRSGYGYTF. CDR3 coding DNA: TGTGCCAGCAGTTCCCGGTCGGGGTATGGCTACACCTTC.

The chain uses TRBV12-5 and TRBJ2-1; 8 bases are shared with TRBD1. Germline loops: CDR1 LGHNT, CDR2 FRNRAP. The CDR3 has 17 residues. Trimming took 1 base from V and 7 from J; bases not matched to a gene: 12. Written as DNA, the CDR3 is TGTGCTAGTGGTTTGGACCCCCGGGACAGGCTAGAGAATGAGCAGTTCTTC. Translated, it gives CASGLDPRDRLENEQFF.

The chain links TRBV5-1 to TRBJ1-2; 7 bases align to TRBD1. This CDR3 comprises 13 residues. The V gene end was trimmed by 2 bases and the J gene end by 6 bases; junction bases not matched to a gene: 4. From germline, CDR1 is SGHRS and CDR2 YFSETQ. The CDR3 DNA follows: TGCGCCAGCAGCTTTACAGGGGCCGATGGCTACACCTTC. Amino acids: CASSFTGADGYTF.

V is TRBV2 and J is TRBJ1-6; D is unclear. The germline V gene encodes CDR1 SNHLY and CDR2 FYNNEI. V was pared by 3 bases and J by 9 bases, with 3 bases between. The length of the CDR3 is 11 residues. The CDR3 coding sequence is TGTGCCAGCAGTGACGGTTCACCCCTCCACTTT. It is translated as CASSDGSPLHF.

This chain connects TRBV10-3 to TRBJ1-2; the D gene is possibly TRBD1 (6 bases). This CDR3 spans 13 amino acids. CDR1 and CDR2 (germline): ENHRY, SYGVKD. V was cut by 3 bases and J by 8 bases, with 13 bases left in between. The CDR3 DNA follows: TGTGCCATCAGTGATATTACAGGGCAAGGCTACACCTTC. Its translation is CAISDITGQGYTF.

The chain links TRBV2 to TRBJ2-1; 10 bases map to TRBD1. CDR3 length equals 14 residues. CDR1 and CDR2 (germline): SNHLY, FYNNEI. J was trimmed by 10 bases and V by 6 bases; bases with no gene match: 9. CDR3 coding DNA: TGTGCCAGCAGCTACAGGACAGGGGGTAACGAGCAGTTCTTC. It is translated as CASSYRTGGNEQFF. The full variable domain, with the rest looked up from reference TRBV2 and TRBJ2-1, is EPEVTQTPSHQVTQMGQEVILRCVPISNHLYFYWYRQILGQKVEFLVSFYNNEISEKSEIFDDQFSVERPDGSNFTLKIRSTKLEDSAMYFCASSYRTGGNEQFFGPGTRLTVL.

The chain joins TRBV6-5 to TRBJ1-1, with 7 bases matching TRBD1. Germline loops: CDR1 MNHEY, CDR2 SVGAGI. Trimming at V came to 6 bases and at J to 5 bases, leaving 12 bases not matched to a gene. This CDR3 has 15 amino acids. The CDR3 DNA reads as TGTGCCAGCAGGCGGGACAGCCTACGAGGGACTGAAGCTTTCTTT. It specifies CASRRDSLRGTEAFF.

CDR3 DNA: TGTGCCAGCAGCTTTTCTAAAGTGAACACTGAAGCTTTCTTT. Its translation is CASSFSKVNTEAFF. The chain recombines TRBV5-4 with TRBJ1-1; unclear D gene. Trimming removed 2 bases at V and 0 bases at J, with 8 bases between. CDR1 is SGHNT and CDR2 is YYREEE in the germline V gene (reference sequence). The CDR3 contains 14 residues.

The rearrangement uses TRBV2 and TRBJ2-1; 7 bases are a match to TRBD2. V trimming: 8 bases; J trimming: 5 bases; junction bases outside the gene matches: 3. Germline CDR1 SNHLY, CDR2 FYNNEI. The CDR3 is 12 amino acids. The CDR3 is CASREDNNEQFF. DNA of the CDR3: TGTGCCAGCCGGGAGGACAACAATGAGCAGTTCTTC.

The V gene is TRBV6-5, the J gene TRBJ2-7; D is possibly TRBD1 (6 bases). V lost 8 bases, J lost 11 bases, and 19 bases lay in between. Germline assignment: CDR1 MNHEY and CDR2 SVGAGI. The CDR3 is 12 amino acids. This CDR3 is CASRRPPPGEYV. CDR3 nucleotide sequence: TGTGCCAGCCGTCGACCCCCCCCAGGGGAGTACGTC.

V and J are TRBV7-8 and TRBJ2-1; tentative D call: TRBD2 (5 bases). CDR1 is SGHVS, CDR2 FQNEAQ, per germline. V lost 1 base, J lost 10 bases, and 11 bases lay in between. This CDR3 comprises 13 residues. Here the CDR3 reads CASSLGLLGEQFF. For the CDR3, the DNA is TGTGCCAGCAGCTTAGGACTATTGGGAGAGCAGTTCTTC.

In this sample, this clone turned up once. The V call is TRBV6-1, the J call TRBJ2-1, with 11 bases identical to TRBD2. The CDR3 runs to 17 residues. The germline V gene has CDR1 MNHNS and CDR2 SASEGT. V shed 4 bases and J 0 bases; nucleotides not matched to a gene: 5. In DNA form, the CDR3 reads TGTGCCAGCAGTGGCCAGGGGACTAGCGGCTCCTACAATGAGCAGTTCTTC. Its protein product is CASSGQGTSGSYNEQFF.

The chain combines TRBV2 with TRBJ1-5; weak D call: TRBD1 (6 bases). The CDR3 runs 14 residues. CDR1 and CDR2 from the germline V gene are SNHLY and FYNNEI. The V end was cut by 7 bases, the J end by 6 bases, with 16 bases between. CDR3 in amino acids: CASMGRGLGQPQHF. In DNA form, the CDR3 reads TGTGCCAGCATGGGCAGGGGCCTAGGTCAGCCCCAGCATTTT.

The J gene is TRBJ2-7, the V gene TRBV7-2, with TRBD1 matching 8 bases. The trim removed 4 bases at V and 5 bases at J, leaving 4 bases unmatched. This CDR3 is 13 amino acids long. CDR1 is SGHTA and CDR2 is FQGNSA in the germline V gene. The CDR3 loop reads CASSWGQDNEQYF. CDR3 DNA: TGTGCCAGCAGCTGGGGACAGGATAACGAGCAGTACTTC.

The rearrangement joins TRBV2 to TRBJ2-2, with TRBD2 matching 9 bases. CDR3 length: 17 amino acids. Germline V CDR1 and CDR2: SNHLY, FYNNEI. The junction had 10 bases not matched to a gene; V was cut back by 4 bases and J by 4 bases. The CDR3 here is CASSVNAGGPSTGELFF. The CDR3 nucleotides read TGTGCCAGCAGTGTGAACGCGGGAGGGCCGTCCACCGGGGAGCTGTTTTTT.

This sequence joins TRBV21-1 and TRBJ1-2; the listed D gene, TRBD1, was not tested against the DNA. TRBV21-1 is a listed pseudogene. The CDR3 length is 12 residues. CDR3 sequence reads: CARSTGAYGYTF. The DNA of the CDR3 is TGTGCCAGGTCGACAGGGGCCTATGGCTACACCTTC.

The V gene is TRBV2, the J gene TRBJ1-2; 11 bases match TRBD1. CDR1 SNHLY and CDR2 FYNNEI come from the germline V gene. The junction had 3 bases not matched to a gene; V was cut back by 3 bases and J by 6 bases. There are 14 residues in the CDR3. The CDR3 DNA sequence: TGTGCCAGCAGTGAGGACAGGGGGCGAGATGGCTACACCTTC. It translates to CASSEDRGRDGYTF.

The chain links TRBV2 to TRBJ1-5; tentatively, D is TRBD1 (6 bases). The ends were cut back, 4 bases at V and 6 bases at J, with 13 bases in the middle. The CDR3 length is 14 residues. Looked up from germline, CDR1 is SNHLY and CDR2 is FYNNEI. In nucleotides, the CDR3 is TGTGCCAGCAGTGCTAACAGGGAAGGTCAGCCCCAGCATTTT. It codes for CASSANREGQPQHF.

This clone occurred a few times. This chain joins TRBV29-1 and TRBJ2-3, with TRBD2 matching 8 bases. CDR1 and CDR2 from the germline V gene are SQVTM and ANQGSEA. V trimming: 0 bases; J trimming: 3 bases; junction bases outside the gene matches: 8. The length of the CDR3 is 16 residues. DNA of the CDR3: TGCAGCGTTGAAGATATAGGGCTAGCGGGTACAGATACGCAGTATTTT. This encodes CSVEDIGLAGTDTQYF.